The text below deals with one T cell receptor beta chain. Its antigen is undetermined. The data derive from a study of regulatory T cells in long-lasting Graves disease. General study points: Under persistent disease, TRBV28, TRBJ1-2 and TRBJ2-5 were used preferentially.

Specified time point: persistent/refractory GD, antithyroid drugs over 5 years with positive TRAb. PBMC RNA was the source of the TCR library. Doctors identified Graves' disease using the American Thyroid Association guidelines. Patients came from an endocrinology department in Xi'an, China. V was pared by 1 base and J by 4 bases, with 13 bases between. CDR1 is SEHNR, CDR2 FQNEAQ, per germline (reference sequence). This CDR3 spans 16 amino acids. Construction of TCR beta libraries relied on iRepertoire HTBI primers and on Arm-PCR targeting CDR3 regions. In the original workflow: Identification of gene segments yielded over 60 TRBV and 12 to 15 TRBJ across samples. MiXCR, run by TCRdb on the multiplex PCR reads, gives a single entry per CDR3 protein. The V and J calls and clone size are TCRdb's, not the authors'. The sample lists approximately 380,000 distinct CDR3 sequences; roughly 20% were seen once.

Sequences were derived from peripheral blood mononuclear cells (PBMCs), sampled when the disease was refractory, from a patient treated with antithyroid drugs. This TCR came from a female donor with Graves disease. The chain recombines TRBV7-9 with TRBJ2-2; no clear D. CDR3 DNA: TGTGCCAGCAGCTTAGAACCGGCGACGGGCACCGGGGAGCTGTTTTTT. Amino acids: CASSLEPATGTGELFF.